Detailed here is one TCR beta chain. The clone's antigen remains unknown. No base quality information exists; no much larger clone differs at one position. Using the deep immunoSEQ assay, multiplex PCR amplified TCR CDR3 regions from genomic DNA. Extracted genomic DNA from each cell subset was distributed evenly across all wells of several immunoSEQ 96-well plates, and each plate was treated as a replicate. For unsorted PBMC, approximately 0.3 ug genomic DNA, equal to tens of thousands of T cell genomes, was loaded into each replicate PCR. Ten immunoSEQ deep assay plates were used to sequence the unsorted PBMC genomic DNA. Purified libraries were quantified with a Qubit 3.0 fluorometer, sized on a Bioanalyzer 2100, and re-quantified with the KAPA Library Quantification kit. A separate single-read 150-cycle Illumina NextSeq 550 flow cell was used to sequence each immunoSEQ 96-well plate. As for the authors' bioinformatics: Because only junctional sequences without quality scores were contained in the immunoSEQ output, filtering matching that applied to full-length reads could not be performed. Sequences were annotated with PyIR, a Python wrapper for IgBLAST v1.9, using IMGT germline references to assign V/J genes and CDR3. Reads with weak V/J assignments (E-value above 1e-6), missing CDR3, stop codons, out-of-frame junctions, or ambiguous translated residues were removed. A V3J clonotype was defined by an identical inferred V gene, J gene, and CDR3 amino acid sequence. Percentage overlap between repertoires was calculated by dividing the number of shared unique clonotypes by the size of the smaller repertoire. RTK rarefaction, the Chao1 estimator, and Recon v2.1 estimates of unobserved clonotypes were used to assess repertoire richness. TCRdb took over this immuneACCESS table, retaining in-frame rearrangements with V and J assigned. Such tables are incomplete; in checked studies, under half of the missing clones stem from an unresolved V gene, and the remainder is unexplained. V, J and clone size are those of that table, while D and trimming were read from the DNA. This sample holds 470,000 or so clones; roughly 80% were observed only once. About 13% of the sample goes to the ten largest clones.

From a lookup of the germline V gene, CDR1 and CDR2 are SGHRS and YFSETQ. Reading from cysteine to phenylalanine, the CDR3 counts 15 amino acids. The retained sequence is limited to the CDR3, 45 bases, with the frame set at the first base. For this chain, trimming is 4 bases at the V end and 5 bases at the J end, and the number of junction bases without a gene match is 9. The sample belongs to a study of shared clonotypes between healthy human individuals (dated by TCRdb to 2019 to 2021). Background on the whole study: The cohort comprised two women and three men aged 18 to 49 years. The study deeply sequenced blood TCR repertoires of several healthy adults to estimate repertoire size and the extent of clonotype sharing between individuals. Libraries were prepared and TCR repertoires were sequenced by different laboratories using diverse techniques, in order to increase sequencing depth and limit assay-specific biases. Leukapheresis yielded between about 0.85 and 9.5 billion PBMCs per donor. What the research found in general, with its limitations: Because the study included a small number of donors, the genetic and exposure-history diversity represented was limited. Pairwise subsampling led to the expectation that sequencing depth would affect the degree of clonotype sharing among donors. Sampling was restricted to blood, and TCR repertoires in tissue are likely to differ from TCR repertoires in blood.

Healthy HIV-negative adults with no recently reported acute infections or vaccinations were included as donors. All donors were Caucasian adults living in Nashville, Tennessee, USA. In the unsorted samples, 87 million or so PBMCs were counted, and genomic DNA was extracted using the QIAamp DNA Blood Mini kit. Blood was obtained by leukapheresis, after which PBMCs were separated by Ficoll-Histopaque density gradient centrifugation and cryopreserved in liquid nitrogen vapor phase. The sample taken for sequencing was PBMCs. The receptor was isolated from a woman aged 40 to 50 in good health. Some clones in this sample may be carry-over from other donors' samples. The chain is encoded by TRBV5-1 joined to TRBJ2-5; 9 of the junction bases match TRBD2. Here the CDR3 is given as CASSTGLARRETQYF. The DNA sequence is TGCGCCAGCAGCACCGGACTAGCGAGGCGGGAGACCCAGTACTTC. This CDR3, with the reference TRBV5-1 and TRBJ2-5 proteins standing in past its ends, gives the full variable domain KAGVTQTPRYLIKTRGQQVTLSCSPISGHRSVSWYQQTPGQGLQFLFEYFSETQRNKGNFPGRFSGRQFSNSRSEMNVSTLELGDSALYLCASSTGLARRETQYFGPGTRLLVL.